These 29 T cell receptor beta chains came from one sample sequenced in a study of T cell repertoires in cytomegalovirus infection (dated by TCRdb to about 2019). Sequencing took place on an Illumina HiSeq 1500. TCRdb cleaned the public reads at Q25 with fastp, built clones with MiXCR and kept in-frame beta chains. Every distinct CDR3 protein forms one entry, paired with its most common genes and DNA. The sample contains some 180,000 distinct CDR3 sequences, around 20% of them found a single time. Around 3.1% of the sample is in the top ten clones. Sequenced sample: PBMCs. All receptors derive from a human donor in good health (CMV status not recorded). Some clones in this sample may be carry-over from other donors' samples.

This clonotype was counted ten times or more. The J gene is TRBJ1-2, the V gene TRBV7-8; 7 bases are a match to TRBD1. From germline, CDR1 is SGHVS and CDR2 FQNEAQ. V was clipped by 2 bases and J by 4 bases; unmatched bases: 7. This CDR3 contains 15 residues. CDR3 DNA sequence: TGTGCCAGCAGCTTAAACAGGGGCGGAGGCTATGGCTACACCTTC. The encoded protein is CASSLNRGGGYGYTF.

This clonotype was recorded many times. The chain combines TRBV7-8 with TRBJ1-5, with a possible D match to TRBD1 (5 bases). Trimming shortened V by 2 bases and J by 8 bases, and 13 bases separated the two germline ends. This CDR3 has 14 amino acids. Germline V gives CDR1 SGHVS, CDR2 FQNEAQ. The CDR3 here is CASSLRGISEPQHF. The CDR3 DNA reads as TGTGCCAGCAGCTTACGGGGGATATCAGAGCCCCAGCATTTT.

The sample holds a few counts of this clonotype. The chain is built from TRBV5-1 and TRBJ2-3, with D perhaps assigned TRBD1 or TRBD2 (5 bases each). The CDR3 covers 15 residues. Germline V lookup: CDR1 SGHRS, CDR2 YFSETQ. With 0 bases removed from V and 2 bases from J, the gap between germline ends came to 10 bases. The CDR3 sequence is CASSLEGDPTDTQYF. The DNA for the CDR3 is TGCGCCAGCAGCTTGGAAGGGGACCCCACAGATACGCAGTATTTT. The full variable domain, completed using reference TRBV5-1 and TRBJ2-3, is KAGVTQTPRYLIKTRGQQVTLSCSPISGHRSVSWYQQTPGQGLQFLFEYFSETQRNKGNFPGRFSGRQFSNSRSEMNVSTLELGDSALYLCASSLEGDPTDTQYFGPGTRLTVL.

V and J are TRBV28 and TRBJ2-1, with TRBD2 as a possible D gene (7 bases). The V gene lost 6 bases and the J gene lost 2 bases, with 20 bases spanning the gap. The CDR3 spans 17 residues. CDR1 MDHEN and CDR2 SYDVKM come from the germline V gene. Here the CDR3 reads CASRGGGGRRAYNEQFF. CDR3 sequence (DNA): TGTGCCAGCAGGGGCGGGGGCGGGAGACGGGCCTACAATGAGCAGTTCTTC.

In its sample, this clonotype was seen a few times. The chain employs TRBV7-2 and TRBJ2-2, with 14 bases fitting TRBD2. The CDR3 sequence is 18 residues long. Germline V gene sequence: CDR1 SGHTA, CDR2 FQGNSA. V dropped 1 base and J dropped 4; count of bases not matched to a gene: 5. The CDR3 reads CASSLGLAGGRSTGELFF. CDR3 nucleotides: TGTGCCAGCAGCTTAGGACTAGCGGGAGGGCGCAGCACCGGGGAGCTGTTTTTT. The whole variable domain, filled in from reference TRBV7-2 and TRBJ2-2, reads GAGVSQSPSNKVTEKGKDVELRCDPISGHTALYWYRQSLGQGLEFLIYFQGNSAPDKSGLPSDRFSAERTGGSVSTLTIQRTQQEDSAVYLCASSLGLAGGRSTGELFFGEGSRLTVL.

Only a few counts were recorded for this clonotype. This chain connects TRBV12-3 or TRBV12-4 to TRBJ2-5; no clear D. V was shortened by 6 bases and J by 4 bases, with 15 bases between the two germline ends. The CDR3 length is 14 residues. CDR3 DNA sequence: TGTGCCAGCAGCCTTCAGCAGACAAGAGAGACCCAGTACTTC. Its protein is CASSLQQTRETQYF.

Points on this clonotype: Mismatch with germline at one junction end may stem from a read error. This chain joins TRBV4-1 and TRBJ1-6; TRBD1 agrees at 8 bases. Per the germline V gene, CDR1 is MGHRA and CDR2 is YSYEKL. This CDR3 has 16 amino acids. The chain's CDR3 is CASSKDLAGTGSPLHF. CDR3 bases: TGCGCCAGCAGCAAAGATCTGGCAGGGACAGGATCACCCCTCCACTTT.

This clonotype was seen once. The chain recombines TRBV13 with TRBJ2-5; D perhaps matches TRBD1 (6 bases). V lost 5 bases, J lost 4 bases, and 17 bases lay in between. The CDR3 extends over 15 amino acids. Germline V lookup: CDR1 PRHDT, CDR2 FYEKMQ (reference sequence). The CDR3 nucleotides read TGTGCCAGCAGCGCGACGGGACACGGCTTAGAGACCCAGTACTTC. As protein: CASSATGHGLETQYF. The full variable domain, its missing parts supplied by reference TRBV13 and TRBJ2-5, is AAGVIQSPRHLIKEKRETATLKCYPIPRHDTVYWYQQGPGQDPQFLISFYEKMQSDKGSIPDRFSAQQFSDYHSELNMSSLELGDSALYFCASSATGHGLETQYFGPGTRLLVL.

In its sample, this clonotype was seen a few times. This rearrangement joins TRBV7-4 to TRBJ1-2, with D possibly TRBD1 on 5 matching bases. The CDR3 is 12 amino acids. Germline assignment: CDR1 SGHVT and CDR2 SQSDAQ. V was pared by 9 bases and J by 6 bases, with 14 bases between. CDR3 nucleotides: TGTGCCAGGGGACGGGGGGACGATGGCTACACCTTC. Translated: CARGRGDDGYTF.

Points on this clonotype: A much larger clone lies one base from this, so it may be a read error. The CDR3 coding sequence is TGTGCCGGCACCCCCTTTGTCACGGTAGCGCGGAATGAGCAGTTCTTC. This sequence encodes CAGTPFVTVARNEQFF. This sequence joins TRBV28 and TRBJ2-1; D is perhaps TRBD2 (5 bases). Germline lookup yields CDR1 MDHEN and CDR2 SYDVKM. Trimming cost V 11 bases and J 7 bases, with 27 bases left between them. The CDR3 is 16 amino acids. Full variable domain (missing parts from reference TRBV28 and TRBJ2-1): DVKVTQSSRYLVKRTGEKVFLECVQDMDHENMFWYRQDPGLGLRLIYFSYDVKMKEKGDIPEGYSVSREKKERFSLILESASTNQTSMYLCAGTPFVTVARNEQFFGPGTRLTVL.

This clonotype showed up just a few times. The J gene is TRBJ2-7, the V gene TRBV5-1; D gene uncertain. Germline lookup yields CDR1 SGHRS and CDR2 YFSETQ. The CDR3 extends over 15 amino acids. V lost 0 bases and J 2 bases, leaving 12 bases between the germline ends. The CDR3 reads CASSLAPGGAYEQYF. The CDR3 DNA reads TGCGCCAGCAGCTTGGCCCCGGGTGGCGCCTACGAGCAGTACTTC.

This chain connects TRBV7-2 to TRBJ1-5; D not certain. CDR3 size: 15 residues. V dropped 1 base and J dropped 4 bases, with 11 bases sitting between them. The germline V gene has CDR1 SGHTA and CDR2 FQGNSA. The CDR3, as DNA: TGTGCCAGCAGCTTAGTGGGCCTGGGGAATCAGCCCCAGCATTTT. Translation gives CASSLVGLGNQPQHF.

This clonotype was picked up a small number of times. In nucleotides, the CDR3 is TGTGCCATCAGGGGCAGCGGGGTCCACTCTGGAAACACCATATATTTT. Its translation is CAIRGSGVHSGNTIYF. The chain combines TRBV10-3 with TRBJ1-3, with unresolved D. CDR1 is ENHRY, CDR2 SYGVKD, per germline. Between the trimmed V and J ends, which lost 6 bases and 0 bases, there was a span of 15 bases. The CDR3 extends over 16 amino acids.

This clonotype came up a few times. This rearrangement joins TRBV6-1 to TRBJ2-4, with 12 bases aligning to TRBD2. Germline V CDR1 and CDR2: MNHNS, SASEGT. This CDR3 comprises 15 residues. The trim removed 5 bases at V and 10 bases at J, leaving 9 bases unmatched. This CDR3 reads CASSFWTSGETIQYF. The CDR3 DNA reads TGTGCCAGCAGTTTTTGGACTAGCGGGGAGACGATTCAGTACTTC.

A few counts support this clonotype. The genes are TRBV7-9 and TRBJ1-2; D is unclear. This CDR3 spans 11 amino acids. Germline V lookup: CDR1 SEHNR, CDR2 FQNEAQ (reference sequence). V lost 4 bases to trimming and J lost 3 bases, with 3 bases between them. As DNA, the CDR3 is TGTGCCAGCAGCTCGGACTATGGCTACACCTTC. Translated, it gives CASSSDYGYTF.

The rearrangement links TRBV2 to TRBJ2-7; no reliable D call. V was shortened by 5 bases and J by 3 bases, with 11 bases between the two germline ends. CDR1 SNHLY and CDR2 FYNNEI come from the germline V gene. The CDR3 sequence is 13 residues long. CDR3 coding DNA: TGTGCCAGCAGTTTGAACAGAAACTACGAGCAGTACTTC. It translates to CASSLNRNYEQYF.

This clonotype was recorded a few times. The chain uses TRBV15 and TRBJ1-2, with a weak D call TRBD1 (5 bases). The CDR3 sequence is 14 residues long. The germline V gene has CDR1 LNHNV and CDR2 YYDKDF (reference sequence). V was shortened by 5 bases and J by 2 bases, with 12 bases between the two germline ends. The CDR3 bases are TGTGCCACCAGCCGAATGGGACTGAACTATGGCTACACCTTC. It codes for CATSRMGLNYGYTF.

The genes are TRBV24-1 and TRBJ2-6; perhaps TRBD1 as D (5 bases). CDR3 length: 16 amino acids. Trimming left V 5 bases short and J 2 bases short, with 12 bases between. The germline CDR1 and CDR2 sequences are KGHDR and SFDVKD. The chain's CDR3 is CATSVYDSAGANVLTF. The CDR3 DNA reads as TGTGCCACCAGTGTTTATGACAGTGCTGGGGCCAACGTCCTGACTTTC.

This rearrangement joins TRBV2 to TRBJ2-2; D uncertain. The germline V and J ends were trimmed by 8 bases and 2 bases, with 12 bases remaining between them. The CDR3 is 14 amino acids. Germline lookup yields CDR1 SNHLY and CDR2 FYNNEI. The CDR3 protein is CASGKGANTGELFF. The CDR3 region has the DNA TGTGCCAGCGGGAAAGGTGCCAACACCGGGGAGCTGTTTTTT.

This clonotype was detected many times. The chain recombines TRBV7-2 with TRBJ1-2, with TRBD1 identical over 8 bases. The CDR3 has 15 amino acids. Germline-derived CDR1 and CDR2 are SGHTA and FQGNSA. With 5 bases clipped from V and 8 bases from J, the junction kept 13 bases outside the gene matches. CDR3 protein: CASSPSRTGTYGYTF. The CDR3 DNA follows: TGTGCCAGCAGCCCTTCACGGACAGGGACCTACGGCTACACCTTC.

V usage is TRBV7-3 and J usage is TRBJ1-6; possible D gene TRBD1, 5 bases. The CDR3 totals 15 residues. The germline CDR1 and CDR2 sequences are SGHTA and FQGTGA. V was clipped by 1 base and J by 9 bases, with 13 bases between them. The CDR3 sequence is CASSLNPTVGSPLHF. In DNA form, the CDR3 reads TGTGCCAGCAGCTTAAATCCGACAGTGGGTTCACCCCTCCACTTT.

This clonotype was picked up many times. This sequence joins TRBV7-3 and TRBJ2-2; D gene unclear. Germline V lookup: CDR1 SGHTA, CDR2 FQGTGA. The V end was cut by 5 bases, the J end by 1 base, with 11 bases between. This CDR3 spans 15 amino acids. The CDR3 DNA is TGTGCCAGCAGCCCGTCGAGTGTGAACACCGGGGAGCTGTTTTTT. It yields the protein CASSPSSVNTGELFF.

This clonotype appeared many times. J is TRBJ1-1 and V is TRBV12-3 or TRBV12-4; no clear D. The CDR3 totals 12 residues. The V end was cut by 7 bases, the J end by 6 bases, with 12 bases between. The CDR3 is CASTNWPSEAFF. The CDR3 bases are TGTGCCAGCACCAACTGGCCGTCTGAAGCTTTCTTT.

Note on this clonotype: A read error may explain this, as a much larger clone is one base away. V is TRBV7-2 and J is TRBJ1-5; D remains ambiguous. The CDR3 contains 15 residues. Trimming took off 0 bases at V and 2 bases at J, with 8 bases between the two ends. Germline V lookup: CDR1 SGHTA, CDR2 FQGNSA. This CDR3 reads CASSLAGDGNQPQHF. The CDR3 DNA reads TGTGCCAGCAGCTTAGCTGGGGATGGCAATCAGCCCCAGCATTTT.

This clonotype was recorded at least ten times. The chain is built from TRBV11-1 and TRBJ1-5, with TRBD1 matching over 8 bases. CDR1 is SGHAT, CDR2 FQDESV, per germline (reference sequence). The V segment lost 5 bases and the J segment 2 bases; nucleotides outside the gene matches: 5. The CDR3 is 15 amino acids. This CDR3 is CASSPGGQGNQPQHF. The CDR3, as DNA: TGTGCCAGCAGCCCAGGGGGCCAGGGCAATCAGCCCCAGCATTTT.

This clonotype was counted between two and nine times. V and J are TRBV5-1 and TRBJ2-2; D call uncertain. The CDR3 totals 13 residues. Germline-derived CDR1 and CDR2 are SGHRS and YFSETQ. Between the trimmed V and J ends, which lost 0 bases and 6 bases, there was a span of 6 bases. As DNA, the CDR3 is TGCGCCAGCAGCTTGGCCGTCGCCGGGGAGCTGTTTTTT. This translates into CASSLAVAGELFF.

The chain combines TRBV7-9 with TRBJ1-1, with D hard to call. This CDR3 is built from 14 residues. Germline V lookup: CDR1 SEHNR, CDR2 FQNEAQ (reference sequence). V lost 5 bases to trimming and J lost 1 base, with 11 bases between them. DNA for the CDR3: TGTGCCAGCAGCCTACCGGTGGCGAACACTGAAGCTTTCTTT. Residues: CASSLPVANTEAFF.

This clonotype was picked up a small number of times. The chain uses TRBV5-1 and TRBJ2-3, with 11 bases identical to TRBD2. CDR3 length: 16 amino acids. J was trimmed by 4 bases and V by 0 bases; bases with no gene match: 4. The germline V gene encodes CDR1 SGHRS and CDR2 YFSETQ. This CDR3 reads CASSLGLLAGADTQYF. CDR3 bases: TGCGCCAGCAGCTTGGGGTTACTAGCGGGAGCAGATACGCAGTATTTT.

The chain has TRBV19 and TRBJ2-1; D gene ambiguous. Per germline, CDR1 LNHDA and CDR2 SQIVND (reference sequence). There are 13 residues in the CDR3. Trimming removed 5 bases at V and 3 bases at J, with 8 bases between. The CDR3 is CASSVNYYNEQFF. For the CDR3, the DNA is TGTGCCAGTAGTGTGAACTACTACAATGAGCAGTTCTTC.